This TCR beta chain was profiled in a study of cytomegalovirus exposure and HLA in healthy donors. About the study: Among the approximately 400 genotyped donors, around 81% were placed in the Caucasian-associated ancestry cluster.

Germline values: CDR1 MNHEY, CDR2 SVGAGI. The CDR3 is 12 residues long. Deletions cut 6 bases from V and 5 bases from J, with 7 bases between. Researchers ran the PCR with 60 Vbeta and 13 Jbeta primers. Clones were read by immunoSEQ multiplex PCR, and TCRdb kept only the in-frame ones, dropping some. The sample has 99,000 or so clones, over 70% seen once; the top ten hold roughly 2.1%. This sequence joins TRBV6-5 and TRBJ2-2; D is unresolved. The TCR sequence derives from a man aged 25-40 years in good health and CMV-seronegative. Sequenced sample: PBMCs. In DNA, the CDR3 is TGTGCCAGCAGCGACTTAACCGGGGAGCTGTTTTTT. It translates to CASSDLTGELFF.